A single sample is the source of the 4 T cell receptor beta chains below, sequenced in a study of regulatory T cells in long-lasting Graves disease. Arm-PCR with iRepertoire HTBI primers amplified the CDR3 regions for these TCR beta libraries. MiXCR, run by TCRdb on the multiplex PCR reads, gives a single entry per CDR3 protein. The sample has some 560,000 distinct CDR3 sequences, about 16% seen once. Specified time point: newly diagnosed GD, antithyroid drugs for less than 3 months. From PBMCs, RNA was extracted and then used to make the TCR library. These same records also appear under a second study, on T cells in Graves' hyperthyroidism and ophthalmopathy.

The specimen comprised peripheral blood mononuclear cells (PBMCs), sampled at new diagnosis, from a patient treated with antithyroid drugs. These receptor sequences come from a middle-aged woman with Graves disease.

This clonotype was picked up many times. This sequence joins TRBV29-1 and TRBJ2-1, with TRBD1 identical over 8 bases. V trimming: 4 bases; J trimming: 4 bases; junction bases outside the gene matches: 6. Germline V gene data show CDR1 as SQVTM and CDR2 as ANQGSEA. The CDR3 length is 14 residues. Here the CDR3 reads CSVGGTGGYNEQFF. CDR3 bases: TGCAGCGTTGGCGGGACAGGCGGGTACAATGAGCAGTTCTTC.

This clonotype was seen a handful of times. The chain carries TRBV6-1 and TRBJ1-2; 8 bases match TRBD1. With 4 bases clipped from V and 3 bases from J, the junction kept 7 bases outside the gene matches. The CDR3 length is 15 residues. Germline V lookup: CDR1 MNHNS, CDR2 SASEGT. CDR3 loop: CASSGFQGADYGYTF. The CDR3 region has the DNA TGTGCCAGCAGTGGGTTTCAGGGGGCTGACTATGGCTACACCTTC.

In nucleotides, the CDR3 is TGTGCCAGCAGTTCCCGGGGGGGGGCGTTTGAGACCCAGTACTTC. It is translated as CASSSRGGAFETQYF. J is TRBJ2-5 and V is TRBV6-9; TRBD2 matches 8 bases. With 4 bases clipped from V and 5 bases from J, the junction kept 9 bases outside the gene matches. This CDR3 comprises 15 residues. From germline, CDR1 is MNHGY and CDR2 SVAAGI.

This clonotype has at least ten counts. This chain joins TRBV12-3 or TRBV12-4 and TRBJ2-3; D uncertain. This CDR3 has 12 amino acids. The ends were cut back, 3 bases at V and 5 bases at J, with 6 bases in the middle. The CDR3 DNA reads as TGTGCCAGCAGTTTGCGGCGAGATACGCAGTATTTT. It is translated as CASSLRRDTQYF.